This T cell receptor beta chain is drawn from a study of T cell responses to AZD1222 COVID-19 vaccine. Produced via immunoSEQ multiplex PCR; TCRdb's table is partial and in-frame only. The sample has around 200,000 clones; just over 85% are singletons. The CDR3 is 18 amino acids. After removal of 3 bases from V and 0 bases from J, the junction contained 11 bases not matched to a gene. The input for sequencing was peripheral blood, taken on day 0 of AZD1222 vaccination. This TCR was sampled from an adult in good health. The chain carries TRBV23-1 and TRBJ1-5, with 7 bases identical to TRBD1. TRBV23-1 is an ORF, and what it does is uncertain. Written as DNA, the CDR3 is TGCGCCAGCAGTCACCCGACGAAGGGACAGCTTAGCAATCAGCCCCAGCATTTT. It codes for CASSHPTKGQLSNQPQHF.